These 21 T cell receptor beta chains were all obtained from the same sample, sequenced in a study of neoadjuvant anti-PD-1 for oral cavity cancer (dated by TCRdb to 2020 to 2022). The time point label, read with the paper, signifies: before neoadjuvant nivolumab. Receptor libraries were prepared by the immunoSEQ multiplex PCR assay. TCRdb limited this immuneACCESS table to in-frame rearrangements with V and J called. A share of clones is missing; checked studies link under half to unresolved V genes, and the rest is unexplained. Across this sample there are fewer than 40,000 clones, with about 86% seen only once. The ten largest clones capture about 3.7% of the sample. This sample comprised PBMCs, obtained before nivolumab (anti-PD-1) treatment. All receptors come from a person aged 40 to 85 with oral cavity squamous cell carcinoma.

The chain carries TRBV7-2 and TRBJ2-3, with TRBD1 identical over 10 bases. The germline gives CDR1 SGHTA, CDR2 FQGNSA. With 5 bases clipped from V and 8 bases from J, the junction kept 10 bases outside the gene matches. This CDR3 has 15 residues. This CDR3 reads CASSREGQGLVTQYF. In DNA, the CDR3 is TGTGCCAGCAGCCGCGAGGGACAGGGGTTAGTTACGCAGTATTTT.

The rearrangement links TRBV7-9 to TRBJ1-1, with D tentatively TRBD1 (6 bases). The V and J ends lost 2 bases and 0 bases respectively, with 7 bases between them. CDR1 and CDR2 (germline): SEHNR, FQNEAQ (reference sequence). The CDR3 has 14 residues. The CDR3 region has the DNA TGTGCCAGCAGCTTAAGGACAGTGAACACTGAAGCTTTCTTT. Amino acids: CASSLRTVNTEAFF. Complete variable domain (other parts from reference TRBV7-9 and TRBJ1-1): DTGVSQNPRHKITKRGQNVTFRCDPISEHNRLYWYRQTLGQGPEFLTYFQNEAQLEKSRLLSDRFSAERPKGSFSTLEIQRTEQGDSAMYLCASSLRTVNTEAFFGQGTRLTVV.

This clone was picked up a small number of times. CDR3 nucleotide sequence: TGTGCCAGCAGCGCAATCGGCGGGACAGAAGAGACCCAGTACTTC. Translating it yields CASSAIGGTEETQYF. This chain uses TRBV5-6 with TRBJ2-5; D perhaps matches TRBD1 (7 bases). The CDR3 totals 15 residues. Germline assignment: CDR1 SGHDT and CDR2 YYEEEE. V was clipped by 4 bases and J by 3 bases, with 16 bases between them.

The CDR3 bases are TGTGCCAGCAGCGCGAGAAGCCACCTGAACTATGGCTACACCTTC. Amino acid sequence: CASSARSHLNYGYTF. The chain has TRBV2 and TRBJ1-2; the D is unclear. CDR3 length equals 15 residues. The germline V gene has CDR1 SNHLY and CDR2 FYNNEI. Trimming stripped 6 bases from V and 2 bases from J, with 16 bases between.

This chain joins TRBV19 and TRBJ1-2; no clear D gene. There are 13 residues in the CDR3. The ends were cut back, 0 bases at V and 8 bases at J, with 10 bases in the middle. In germline, CDR1 is LNHDA, CDR2 SQIVND (reference sequence). This CDR3 is CASSIDPRKGYTF. The CDR3 region has the DNA TGTGCCAGTAGTATAGATCCTCGGAAGGGCTACACCTTC.

The rearrangement links TRBV7-2 to TRBJ1-5; 8 positions match TRBD1. There are 16 residues in the CDR3. Germline V gene sequence: CDR1 SGHTA, CDR2 FQGNSA. V lost 5 bases and J lost 6; bases outside the gene matches: 12. The CDR3 loop is CASSPRGPGGSQPQHF. The CDR3 bases are TGTGCCAGCAGCCCCAGGGGGCCAGGGGGGAGTCAGCCCCAGCATTTT.

This rearrangement joins TRBV4-3 to TRBJ2-1, with D perhaps TRBD1 (5 bases). The CDR3 sequence is 16 residues long. V was shortened by 0 bases and J by 6 bases, with 15 bases between the two germline ends. The germline V gene has CDR1 LGHNA and CDR2 YSLEER. The CDR3 spells CASSQETTAGFNEQFF. The CDR3 DNA sequence: TGCGCCAGCAGCCAAGAAACTACGGCAGGGTTCAATGAGCAGTTCTTC.

The chain couples TRBV19 to TRBJ2-1, with 8 bases matching TRBD2. The V gene end was trimmed by 9 bases and the J gene end by 6 bases; junction bases not matched to a gene: 10. The germline V gene has CDR1 LNHDA and CDR2 SQIVND (reference sequence). The CDR3 consists of 14 residues. The DNA of the CDR3 is TGTGCCAGCGGTGACGGGGGGGCCCGCAATGAGCAGTTCTTC. Its translation: CASGDGGARNEQFF.

J is TRBJ1-6 and V is TRBV28, with TRBD1 identical over 8 bases. The CDR3 contains 14 residues. J was trimmed by 2 bases and V by 8 bases; bases with no gene match: 2. Germline assignment: CDR1 MDHEN and CDR2 SYDVKM. The CDR3, as DNA: TGTGCCAGCGACAGGGGCCCCTATAATTCACCCCTCCACTTT. Its translation is CASDRGPYNSPLHF.

This chain connects TRBV12-5 to TRBJ2-5; 11 bases align to TRBD1. The CDR3 has 16 amino acids. Germline CDR1 is LGHNT and CDR2 is FRNRAP. V shed 1 base and J 2 bases; nucleotides not matched to a gene: 3. The CDR3 bases are TGTGCTAGTGGTTTGGCAGGGGACAGGGGGCAAGAGACCCAGTACTTC. Translating gives CASGLAGDRGQETQYF. The full variable domain, in which reference TRBV12-5 and TRBJ2-5 provide the parts outside the CDR3, is DARVTQTPRHKVTEMGQEVTMRCQPILGHNTVFWYRQTMMQGLELLAYFRNRAPLDDSGMPKDRFSAEMPDATLATLKIQPSEPRDSAVYFCASGLAGDRGQETQYFGPGTRLLVL.

The chain combines TRBV4-3 with TRBJ2-1; TRBD2 matches at 11 bases. This CDR3 contains 16 residues. The V and J ends lost 1 base and 9 bases, in that order; junction bases with no gene match: 8. CDR1 and CDR2 from the germline V gene are LGHNA and YSLEER. The CDR3 loop is CASSQVPTSGGSEQFF. CDR3 nucleotides: TGCGCCAGCAGCCAAGTGCCCACTAGCGGGGGAAGTGAGCAGTTCTTC.

This chain joins TRBV27 and TRBJ2-2; 8 bases match TRBD2. From germline, CDR1 is MNHEY and CDR2 SMNVEV (reference sequence). This CDR3 comprises 16 residues. The junction had 12 bases not matched to a gene; V was cut back by 5 bases and J by 7 bases. CDR3 protein: CASSADGGGAGGELFF. As DNA, the CDR3 is TGTGCCAGCAGTGCAGACGGGGGGGGCGCAGGCGGGGAGCTGTTTTTT.

The J gene is TRBJ2-3, the V gene TRBV9; the match to TRBD2 covers 11 bases. With 7 bases clipped from V and 3 bases from J, the junction kept 7 bases outside the gene matches. CDR1 and CDR2 (germline): SGDLS, YYNGEE. This CDR3 spans 15 amino acids. The CDR3 nucleotides are TGTGCCAGCGATAGCGGGGGGGCCAGTACAGATACGCAGTATTTT. Translated, it gives CASDSGGASTDTQYF. The variable domain in full, with the rest retrieved from reference TRBV9 and TRBJ2-3, is DSGVTQTPKHLITATGQRVTLRCSPRSGDLSVYWYQQSLDQGLQFLIQYYNGEERAKGNILERFSAQQFPDLHSELNLSSLELGDSALYFCASDSGGASTDTQYFGPGTRLTVL.

The genes are TRBV5-8 and TRBJ1-1, with D maybe TRBD1 (6 bases). The CDR3 contains 15 residues. Germline assignment: CDR1 SGHTS and CDR2 YDEGEE. V lost 0 bases and J lost 8, with 17 bases in between. Written as DNA, the CDR3 is TGTGCCAGCAGCTTGGATTCGGCAGGGGTTTTCGAAGCTTTCTTT. This gives the protein CASSLDSAGVFEAFF.

The V and J genes are TRBV7-2 and TRBJ2-3, with TRBD2 matching 12 bases. Germline loops: CDR1 SGHTA, CDR2 FQGNSA. This CDR3 region has 17 residues. The V segment lost 1 base and the J segment 5 bases; nucleotides outside the gene matches: 7. The CDR3 DNA is TGTGCCAGCAGCTTAGAGCTAGCGGGGGGGCCTGGAGATACGCAGTATTTT. Encoded protein: CASSLELAGGPGDTQYF.

The rearrangement joins TRBV5-1 to TRBJ1-5; a weak D match, TRBD1 (5 bases). Trimming left V 4 bases short and J 5 bases short, with 16 bases between. The CDR3 has 15 amino acids. The germline V gene has CDR1 SGHRS and CDR2 YFSETQ. The CDR3 DNA follows: TGCGCCAGCAGCGATGGGACGTCACTAGATCAGCCCCAGCATTTT. This encodes CASSDGTSLDQPQHF.

Only a few counts were recorded for this clone. The rearrangement uses TRBV6-6 and TRBJ2-5; D could derive from TRBD1 or TRBD2 (5 bases each). Trimming took 6 bases from V and 7 from J, leaving 24 bases between them. Germline CDR1 is MNHNY and CDR2 is SVGAGI (reference sequence). There are 16 residues in the CDR3. Written as DNA, the CDR3 is TGTGCCAGCAGCCCCCGCGAAGTAGGGGAACGGGGGACCCAGTACTTC. Its protein is CASSPREVGERGTQYF.

This clone was seen more than once but under ten times. The genes are TRBV4-3 and TRBJ2-5; the match to TRBD2 covers 7 bases. CDR3 length: 16 residues. J lost 5 bases, V lost 4 bases, and 13 bases had no gene match. CDR1 is LGHNA and CDR2 is YSLEER in the germline V gene. DNA of the CDR3: TGCGCCAGCAGCCCTACCCCGGGGAGGGGAGGGGAGACCCAGTACTTC. Its translation: CASSPTPGRGGETQYF.

The chain combines TRBV7-9 with TRBJ1-1; maybe TRBD1 (5 bases). This CDR3 has 16 amino acids. Germline V gene sequence: CDR1 SEHNR, CDR2 FQNEAQ (reference sequence). With 5 bases removed from V and 6 bases from J, the gap between germline ends came to 22 bases. CDR3: CASSPRSSPGFPEAFF. The CDR3 DNA follows: TGTGCCAGCAGCCCTCGTTCAAGTCCAGGGTTCCCTGAAGCTTTCTTT.

The CDR3 DNA is TGTGCCAGCAGTGGGACTCCCAACTACGAGCAGTACTTC. Protein product: CASSGTPNYEQYF. This chain joins TRBV6-5 and TRBJ2-7; a weak D match, TRBD2 (6 bases). V shed 5 bases and J shed 3 bases, with 11 bases lying between them. The CDR3 consists of 13 residues. CDR1 is MNHEY, CDR2 SVGAGI, per germline.

V gene TRBV5-1 combines with J gene TRBJ2-7, with D perhaps TRBD1 (5 bases). V lost 4 bases and J 5 bases, leaving 13 bases between the germline ends. CDR1 is SGHRS, CDR2 YFSETQ, per germline. The CDR3 is 13 amino acids. CDR3 loop: CASSVRTRDEQYF. For the CDR3, the DNA is TGCGCCAGCAGCGTAAGAACCAGGGACGAGCAGTACTTC.